A single sample is the source of the 32 T cell receptor beta chains below, sequenced in a study of blood T cell repertoires in COVID-19. Libraries were prepared by immunoSEQ multiplex PCR; TCRdb keeps only in-frame clonotypes and omits some of them. Counted here are approximately 120,000 clones, about 86% occurring once; the ten biggest clones make up about 4%. The source material was peripheral blood. The receptors derive from a woman aged 50 to 65 with acute or convalescent COVID-19.

V gene TRBV2 combines with J gene TRBJ2-7; D gene ambiguous. In germline, CDR1 is SNHLY, CDR2 FYNNEI. V lost 4 bases and J lost 9, with 13 bases in between. The CDR3 contains 12 residues. This chain's CDR3 is CASSADGDWQYF. The CDR3 DNA reads TGTGCCAGCAGTGCCGACGGCGACTGGCAGTACTTC. Supplemented by reference TRBV2 and TRBJ2-7, the full variable domain reads EPEVTQTPSHQVTQMGQEVILRCVPISNHLYFYWYRQILGQKVEFLVSFYNNEISEKSEIFDDQFSVERPDGSNFTLKIRSTKLEDSAMYFCASSADGDWQYFGPGTRLTVT.

This chain uses TRBV24-1 with TRBJ1-1; tentative D call: TRBD1 (5 bases). Germline V gene lookup returns CDR1 KGHDR and CDR2 SFDVKD. V gave up 5 bases and J gave up 1 base, with 13 bases separating them. The CDR3 consists of 15 residues. The CDR3, as DNA: TGTGCCACCAGTGGGGGGGTTAGGGGGAACACTGAAGCTTTCTTT. The encoded protein is CATSGGVRGNTEAFF.

Ten or more counts support this clone. The chain has TRBV11-1 and TRBJ2-1, with no clear D. V shed 4 bases and J shed 6 bases, with 13 bases lying between them. CDR3 length: 14 residues. Looked up from germline, CDR1 is SGHAT and CDR2 is FQDESV (reference sequence). The CDR3 coding sequence is TGTGCCAGCAGCTCAGCAGAGCGCCCCAATGAGCAGTTCTTC. Amino acids: CASSSAERPNEQFF.

The rearrangement links TRBV14 to TRBJ2-3; TRBD1 aligns across 8 bases. With 6 bases clipped from V and 3 bases from J, the junction kept 8 bases outside the gene matches. Germline values: CDR1 SGHDN, CDR2 FVKESK. This CDR3 spans 15 amino acids. CDR3 region: CASSNDRGWTDTQYF. CDR3 bases: TGTGCCAGCAGTAACGACAGGGGTTGGACAGATACGCAGTATTTT.

The chain couples TRBV27 to TRBJ1-3; D not resolved. The CDR3 has 14 residues. V dropped 5 bases and J dropped 4 bases, with 12 bases sitting between them. Germline CDR1 and CDR2: MNHEY and SMNVEV (reference sequence). The DNA of the CDR3 is TGTGCCAGCAGTCCTAAAGCGCGGGGAAACACCATATATTTT. Its protein is CASSPKARGNTIYF.

The V gene is TRBV29-1, the J gene TRBJ1-2, with D unresolved. This CDR3 comprises 12 residues. V lost 5 bases and J lost 5, with 12 bases in between. Germline CDR1 is SQVTM and CDR2 is ANQGSEA. The CDR3 protein is CSVYSTAYGYTF. The CDR3 region has the DNA TGCAGCGTTTATTCAACAGCTTATGGCTACACCTTC.

This sequence joins TRBV29-1 and TRBJ2-5; 12 positions agree with TRBD2. Trimming at V came to 4 bases and at J to 5 bases, leaving 11 bases not matched to a gene. From germline, CDR1 is SQVTM and CDR2 ANQGSEA. This CDR3 comprises 16 residues. The CDR3 region is CSVALTSGGPGETQYF. CDR3 DNA: TGCAGCGTTGCCCTAACTAGCGGGGGGCCAGGGGAGACCCAGTACTTC.

The chain links TRBV5-1 to TRBJ2-2; 7 bases are shared with TRBD2. The CDR3 contains 17 residues. CDR1 and CDR2 (germline): SGHRS, YFSETQ. The junction had 9 bases not matched to a gene; V was cut back by 4 bases and J by 0 bases. Here the CDR3 reads CASSRNLAEANTGELFF. The CDR3 DNA reads as TGCGCCAGCAGCCGCAACCTAGCGGAGGCGAACACCGGGGAGCTGTTTTTT.

The genes are TRBV19 and TRBJ1-5; 8 nucleotides match TRBD1. This CDR3 is built from 15 residues. The ends lost 6 bases at V and 1 base at J; junction bases unmatched: 5. Looked up from germline, CDR1 is LNHDA and CDR2 is SQIVND (reference sequence). The CDR3 sequence: CASSSTGASNQPQHF. As DNA, the CDR3 is TGTGCCAGTAGCTCGACAGGGGCGAGCAATCAGCCCCAGCATTTT. Full variable domain (outside the CDR3, taken from reference TRBV19 and TRBJ1-5): DGGITQSPKYLFRKEGQNVTLSCEQNLNHDAMYWYRQDPGQGLRLIYYSQIVNDFQKGDIAEGYSVSREKKESFPLTVTSAQKNPTAFYLCASSSTGASNQPQHFGDGTRLSIL.

This clone has a handful of counts. This sequence joins TRBV5-8 and TRBJ2-3; 12 positions match TRBD2. Looked up from germline, CDR1 is SGHTS and CDR2 is YDEGEE. This CDR3 has 15 residues. V dropped 8 bases and J dropped 5; count of bases not matched to a gene: 9. This CDR3 reads CASRASGGALDTQYF. The DNA for the CDR3 is TGTGCCAGTCGCGCTAGCGGGGGGGCCTTAGATACGCAGTATTTT.

This clone has more than one count but fewer than ten. This rearrangement joins TRBV2 to TRBJ1-2; 7 bases are shared with TRBD1. This CDR3 has 13 residues. The trim removed 3 bases at V and 4 bases at J, leaving 2 bases unmatched. CDR1 SNHLY and CDR2 FYNNEI come from the germline V gene. The DNA of the CDR3 is TGTGCCAGCAGTGAGACAGGGAGCTATGGCTACACCTTC. Protein sequence: CASSETGSYGYTF. Using reference TRBV2 and TRBJ1-2 for the parts outside the CDR3, the full variable domain is EPEVTQTPSHQVTQMGQEVILRCVPISNHLYFYWYRQILGQKVEFLVSFYNNEISEKSEIFDDQFSVERPDGSNFTLKIRSTKLEDSAMYFCASSETGSYGYTFGSGTRLTVV.

In this sample, this clone turned up a few times. At the DNA level, this CDR3 is encoded by other sequences in the same sample as well. The gene calls are TRBV5-1 and TRBJ1-1, with TRBD1 as a possible D gene (6 bases). Germline CDR1 reads SGHRS; CDR2 reads YFSETQ. V shed 4 bases and J shed 0 bases, with 10 bases lying between them. CDR3 length: 14 amino acids. The CDR3 DNA follows: TGCGCCAGCAGCCTGGGGGCTATGAACACTGAAGCTTTCTTT. Protein: CASSLGAMNTEAFF. The variable domain in full, with the rest retrieved from reference TRBV5-1 and TRBJ1-1, is KAGVTQTPRYLIKTRGQQVTLSCSPISGHRSVSWYQQTPGQGLQFLFEYFSETQRNKGNFPGRFSGRQFSNSRSEMNVSTLELGDSALYLCASSLGAMNTEAFFGQGTRLTVV.

The rearrangement joins TRBV27 to TRBJ2-3; the match to TRBD1 covers 7 bases. Losses at the gene ends were 6 bases for V and 9 bases for J; bases not matched to a gene: 6. In germline, CDR1 is MNHEY, CDR2 SMNVEV (reference sequence). The CDR3 totals 12 residues. The CDR3 protein is CASRAGGVTQYF. As DNA, the CDR3 is TGTGCCAGCAGAGCAGGGGGAGTCACGCAGTATTTT.

CDR3 nucleotide sequence: TGTGCCAGCAGCGCTAGCGGGGGCCCTTACAATGAGCAGTTCTTC. Amino acid sequence: CASSASGGPYNEQFF. V and J are TRBV9 and TRBJ2-1; 10 nucleotides align to TRBD2. Germline V gene data show CDR1 as SGDLS and CDR2 as YYNGEE. Trimming at V came to 3 bases and at J to 4 bases, leaving 4 bases not matched to a gene. This CDR3 has 15 residues.

This chain connects TRBV19 to TRBJ2-7; 9 bases agree with TRBD1. CDR1 and CDR2 from the germline V gene are LNHDA and SQIVND (reference sequence). The CDR3 contains 15 residues. V shed 2 bases, J shed 3 bases, and the junction held 5 bases outside the gene matches. CDR3: CASSIKDRGIYEQYF. The DNA of the CDR3 is TGTGCCAGTAGTATAAAGGACAGGGGAATCTACGAGCAGTACTTC.

The chain joins TRBV5-1 to TRBJ2-1, with 13 bases identical to TRBD2. This CDR3 has 16 residues. The germline V gene has CDR1 SGHRS and CDR2 YFSETQ. V shed 0 bases, J shed 8 bases, and the junction held 5 bases outside the gene matches. The CDR3 DNA reads as TGCGCCAGCAGCTTGGGCGGGACTAGCGGGGTAGATGAGCAGTTCTTC. Translated: CASSLGGTSGVDEQFF.

The CDR3, as DNA: TGTGCCAGCAGCCCGTGGGCCACCACCGGCGTCGAGCAGTACTTC. Translation: CASSPWATTGVEQYF. V is TRBV11-2 and J is TRBJ2-7; D not certain. V was shortened by 5 bases and J by 6 bases, with 20 bases between the two germline ends. Germline CDR1 SGHAT, CDR2 FQNNGV. This CDR3 comprises 15 residues.

The chain recombines TRBV14 with TRBJ1-1, with a possible D match to TRBD1 (5 bases). The CDR3 extends over 12 amino acids. Germline CDR1 and CDR2: SGHDN and FVKESK. Trimming removed 0 bases from V and 11 bases from J, with 10 bases in between. DNA for the CDR3: TGTGCCAGCAGCCAAGATTGGGGCGCGGCTTTCTTT. It specifies CASSQDWGAAFF.

This chain links TRBV27 with TRBJ1-5; no reliable D call. V dropped 3 bases and J dropped 5 bases, with 8 bases sitting between them. Germline CDR1 is MNHEY and CDR2 is SMNVEV (reference sequence). The CDR3 is 13 residues long. In DNA form, the CDR3 reads TGTGCCAGCAGTTTCGCGGGAGATCAGCCCCAGCATTTT. It specifies CASSFAGDQPQHF.

This clone was seen a single time. V and J are TRBV28 and TRBJ2-3; 7 bases align to TRBD2. Germline V gene lookup returns CDR1 MDHEN and CDR2 SYDVKM. J lost 5 bases, V lost 6 bases, and 14 bases had no gene match. The CDR3 loop spans 16 amino acids. CDR3 bases: TGTGCCAGCAGATTTCCCAGCGGGGATACTCGAGATACGCAGTATTTT. Protein sequence: CASRFPSGDTRDTQYF.

V and J are TRBV29-1 and TRBJ1-5, with D possibly being TRBD1 (6 bases). Looked up from germline, CDR1 is SQVTM and CDR2 is ANQGSEA. V lost 5 bases and J lost 5, with 10 bases in between. This CDR3 region has 12 residues. The CDR3 DNA follows: TGCAGCGTTACAGGGTTGCATCAGCCCCAGCATTTT. The encoded protein is CSVTGLHQPQHF.

This chain's CDR3 is CASSEERVNSPLHF. The CDR3 coding sequence is TGTGCCAGCAGTGAAGAGAGGGTTAATTCACCCCTCCACTTT. The gene calls are TRBV2 and TRBJ1-6; no firm D call. Trimming shortened V by 1 base and J by 6 bases, and 7 bases separated the two germline ends. Germline V gene lookup returns CDR1 SNHLY and CDR2 FYNNEI. There are 14 residues in the CDR3.

The V call is TRBV6-5, the J call TRBJ1-5; unclear D gene. Germline V gene lookup returns CDR1 MNHEY and CDR2 SVGAGI. V lost 6 bases and J lost 0, with 6 bases in between. The CDR3 is made up of 13 amino acids. The CDR3 sequence is CASSPYSNQPQHF. Here the CDR3 DNA reads TGTGCCAGCAGCCCGTATAGCAATCAGCCCCAGCATTTT.

The chain links TRBV6-5 to TRBJ1-2; D uncertain. The CDR3 spans 14 residues. Trimming pared 2 bases from V and 3 bases from J, leaving 10 bases between. The germline V gene encodes CDR1 MNHEY and CDR2 SVGAGI. The CDR3 nucleotides are TGTGCCAGCAGTTACGAGGCCGTCGACTATGGCTACACCTTC. It is translated as CASSYEAVDYGYTF.

The chain uses TRBV5-6 and TRBJ2-5, with TRBD2 as a possible D gene (6 bases). This CDR3 is 15 amino acids long. Per the germline V gene, CDR1 is SGHDT and CDR2 is YYEEEE. Trimming removed 7 bases from V and 3 bases from J, with 19 bases in between. The CDR3 sequence: CASLVLAGPKETQYF. In DNA form, the CDR3 reads TGTGCCAGCTTGGTACTGGCGGGGCCGAAAGAGACCCAGTACTTC.

This rearrangement joins TRBV4-2 to TRBJ2-2, with D perhaps matching TRBD1 (6 bases). V was shortened by 8 bases and J by 9 bases, with 16 bases between the two germline ends. CDR1 and CDR2 from the germline V gene are LGHNA and YNFKEQ. This CDR3 is built from 13 residues. This CDR3 is CASSGDFRRELFF. In DNA, the CDR3 is TGTGCCAGCTCAGGGGATTTTAGGCGGGAGCTGTTTTTT.

This chain connects TRBV14 to TRBJ2-7; tentatively, D is TRBD1 (5 bases). From germline, CDR1 is SGHDN and CDR2 FVKESK. The V and J ends lost 2 bases and 7 bases respectively, with 6 bases between them. CDR3 length equals 11 residues. Here the CDR3 reads CASSQQGEQYF. DNA for the CDR3: TGTGCCAGCAGCCAACAGGGTGAGCAGTACTTC.

This chain links TRBV5-1 with TRBJ2-1, with a possible D match to TRBD2 (6 bases). The V end was cut by 0 bases, the J end by 5 bases, with 9 bases between. This CDR3 comprises 14 residues. Germline values: CDR1 SGHRS, CDR2 YFSETQ. The CDR3 reads CASSLDAGNNEQFF. The CDR3 bases are TGCGCCAGCAGCTTGGATGCGGGGAACAATGAGCAGTTCTTC.

The chain uses TRBV5-8 and TRBJ2-1, with D hard to call. V was pared by 2 bases and J by 2 bases, with 8 bases between. In germline, CDR1 is SGHTS, CDR2 YDEGEE. The CDR3 sequence is 14 residues long. The CDR3 reads CASSLNRPYNEQFF. The CDR3 DNA reads TGTGCCAGCAGCTTAAATCGTCCCTACAATGAGCAGTTCTTC.

This clone has a handful of counts. The rearrangement joins TRBV3-1 (or the pseudogene TRBV3-2) to TRBJ1-1, with D possibly matching TRBD1 (5 bases). V was clipped by 1 base and J by 4 bases, with 13 bases between them. The CDR3 contains 15 residues. Germline V gene sequence: CDR1 LGHDT, CDR2 YNNKEL (reference sequence). In DNA, the CDR3 is TGTGCCAGCAGCCAAGGGGGGGGTAGGGGCACTGAAGCTTTCTTT. Protein sequence: CASSQGGGRGTEAFF.

The chain is built from TRBV19 and TRBJ1-2, with D uncertain. CDR3 length equals 11 residues. CDR1 and CDR2 from the germline V gene are LNHDA and SQIVND (reference sequence). V was cut by 2 bases and J by 8 bases, with 6 bases left in between. CDR3 in DNA: TGTGCCAGTAGTATAAATGGCGGCTACACCTTC. As protein: CASSINGGYTF. Looking up the rest from reference TRBV19 and TRBJ1-2 gives the full variable domain: DGGITQSPKYLFRKEGQNVTLSCEQNLNHDAMYWYRQDPGQGLRLIYYSQIVNDFQKGDIAEGYSVSREKKESFPLTVTSAQKNPTAFYLCASSINGGYTFGSGTRLTVV.

The CDR3 reads CASSQDDARAFQPQHF. The CDR3 nucleotides are TGTGCCAGCAGCCAAGATGACGCCAGGGCATTTCAGCCCCAGCATTTT. The chain uses TRBV4-2 and TRBJ1-5; D might be TRBD1 (5 bases). Germline CDR1 is LGHNA and CDR2 is YNFKEQ. This CDR3 is 16 amino acids long. Trimming removed 0 bases from V and 6 bases from J, with 15 bases in between.